This is a list of T cell receptor beta chains from one sample in a study of shared clonotypes between healthy human individuals. Clones were sequenced by immunoSEQ multiplex PCR, and TCRdb holds only the in-frame ones, with some missing. Among about 2.4 million clones, under 95% were seen once, and the ten largest hold approximately 0.37%. Sample: naive CD4+ T cells from PBMCs. The receptors were sampled from a man between 18 and 29 years old in good health. Some clones in this sample may be carry-over from other donors' samples. Both conserved end residues are part of each CDR3.

j_call v_call cdr3_aa
TRBJ2-1 TRBV5-5 CASSSLADSYNEQFF
TRBJ1-5 TRBV19 CASRTGLQQPQHF
TRBJ2-5 TRBV28 CASSAGGAGMTETQYF
TRBJ2-1 TRBV18 CASSPLYYNEQFF
TRBJ2-7 TRBV11-3 CASSWGQGNEQYF
TRBJ1-1 TRBV19 CASINYGGRGAEAFF
TRBJ2-5 TRBV7-6 CASSAIGESEETQYF
TRBJ2-2 TRBV28 CATGRGFNTGELFF
TRBJ2-7 TRBV4-2 CASSQGIVGQGDDEQYF
TRBJ2-7 TRBV30 CAWSWTSGRYEQYF
TRBJ1-2 TRBV6-1 CASKTDRGNYGYTF
TRBJ1-1 TRBV5-1 CASSLRGGLNTEAFF
TRBJ2-5 TRBV5-1 CASSEGTPLGETQYF
TRBJ1-1 TRBV11-2 CATDLSLYSNTEAFF
TRBJ1-5 TRBV28 CASSFWGRENQPQHF
TRBJ2-7 TRBV14 CASSQSPYEQYF
TRBJ2-7 TRBV30 CAWSKSRMISSYEQYF
TRBJ1-2 TRBV7-2 CASSLVDTYGYTF